Detailed here is one T cell receptor beta chain. The antigen is undetermined. The read stops 3 residues short of the end of the CDR3; the missing end is completed from the germline J gene. This sample stems from a study of T cell clonality in common variable immunodeficiency. Study-wide results and limits: In common variable immunodeficiency, TCR beta chains reportedly carried fewer deletions and N-nucleotide insertions. Fewer TCRbeta clones were shared among CVID subjects than controls.

Germline-derived CDR1 and CDR2 are SGHDT and YYEEEE. This CDR3 is 13 amino acids long. The V and J ends lost 1 base and 0 bases respectively, with 4 bases between them. CVID subjects were some 16 female and some 28 male, aged 9 to 64. Measured with immunoSEQ multiplex PCR; TCRdb has only the in-frame clones, and not every one. The repertoire table contains about 15,000 clones. The sample was peripheral blood mononuclear cells. The receptor's source is a human donor with common variable immunodeficiency. The chain has TRBV5-6 and TRBJ1-1; D is undetermined. CDR3 DNA, as far as it was read: TGTGCCAGCAGCTTGCGGGTGAACACTGAA. The encoded protein is CASSLRVNTE. The CDR3 in its entirety is CASSLRVNTEAFF. Full variable domain (missing parts from reference TRBV5-6 and TRBJ1-1): DAGVTQSPTHLIKTRGQQVTLRCSPKSGHDTVSWYQQALGQGPQFIFQYYEEEERQRGNFPDRFSGHQFPNYSSELNVNALLLGDSALYLCASSLRVNTEAFFGQGTRLTVV.